Here is one T cell receptor beta chain with its context. These data originate in a study of blood T cell repertoires in COVID-19. Study in general: Sources were T cells, B-cell-depleted T cells, or PBMCs; the material itself was cDNA or gDNA.

In the study's own analysis: Estimates of nucleated cell counts were drawn from the amplification of reference gene primers. Measured with immunoSEQ multiplex PCR; TCRdb has only the in-frame clones, and not every one. The V and J calls and the clone size are those of that table, but D and trimming were determined from the DNA. The table includes about 270,000 clones, more than 70% detected once. The germline V gene has CDR1 SGHDT and CDR2 YYEEEE. The CDR3 spans 16 residues. The V gene lost 4 bases and the J gene lost 4 bases, with 15 bases spanning the gap. The sample taken for sequencing was peripheral blood. The TCR sequence derives from a woman between 50 and 59 years old with acute or convalescent COVID-19. The chain combines TRBV5-6 with TRBJ1-6; no firm D call. The chain's CDR3 is CASSPGSGGYNSPLHF. The CDR3 bases are TGTGCCAGCAGCCCCGGGTCAGGAGGTTATAATTCACCCCTCCACTTT.